Below are 16 T cell receptor beta chains sequenced from a single sample in a study of CD8 T cells in ankylosing spondylitis. Study results and limitations: Blood from ankylosing spondylitis patients appeared to carry a characteristic roughly 8-variant TCR beta motif.

TCRdb processed the 5' RACE reads anew with MiXCR; each CDR3 protein has one entry. Found here are about 460,000 distinct CDR3 sequences, 5.3% of them singletons; the top ten hold around 3.5%. Which antigens these TCRs recognize remains unknown. Sequencing input: blood, either unsorted or a sorted T cell fraction (not recorded which). Receptors originate from a male donor with ankylosing spondylitis.

There are many counts of this clonotype. CDR3 DNA: TGTGCCAGCATCGAACCCGGGACAGGGGGAACCCAGCATTTT. Its protein product is CASIEPGTGGTQHF. The gene calls are TRBV6-2 or TRBV6-3 and TRBJ1-5, with TRBD1 matching over 11 bases. The germline gives CDR1 MNHEY, CDR2 SVGEGT. The CDR3 covers 14 residues. Losses at the gene ends were 7 bases for V and 11 bases for J; bases not matched to a gene: 10.

This clonotype has ten or more counts. The rearrangement joins TRBV4-2 to TRBJ2-3; the D gene is possibly TRBD2 (5 bases). V lost 0 bases to trimming and J lost 6 bases, with 10 bases between them. Germline lookup yields CDR1 LGHNA and CDR2 YNFKEQ. The CDR3 loop spans 14 amino acids. Here the CDR3 DNA reads TGTGCCAGCAGCCAAGAACTAGGCCCGGATACGCAGTATTTT. Protein product: CASSQELGPDTQYF.

This clonotype was recorded at least ten times. The chain joins TRBV5-1 to TRBJ1-1, with a tentative D call TRBD1 (5 bases). V lost 4 bases to trimming and J lost 3 bases, with 16 bases between them. This CDR3 spans 15 amino acids. Germline V gene data show CDR1 as SGHRS and CDR2 as YFSETQ. As DNA, the CDR3 is TGCGCCAGCAGCAGGGCCAGGGTGATGGACACTGAAGCTTTCTTT. Translating it yields CASSRARVMDTEAFF.

This chain connects TRBV5-1 to TRBJ2-7; D may be TRBD2 (6 bases). Trimming cost V 4 bases and J 4 bases, with 15 bases left between them. The CDR3 extends over 14 amino acids. The germline V gene has CDR1 SGHRS and CDR2 YFSETQ. The CDR3 region has the DNA TGCGCCAGCAGCCCCGCGGGGAATTTATACGAGCAGTACTTC. As protein: CASSPAGNLYEQYF.

There are many counts of this clonotype. This rearrangement joins TRBV4-3 to TRBJ2-3; TRBD2 agrees at 7 bases. This CDR3 comprises 16 residues. Germline V gives CDR1 LGHNA, CDR2 YSLEER. Losses at the gene ends were 1 base for V and 1 base for J; bases not matched to a gene: 5. The CDR3 reads CASSQVGGRGTDTQYF. For the CDR3, the DNA is TGCGCCAGCAGCCAAGTGGGAGGGCGCGGCACAGATACGCAGTATTTT.

In its sample, this clonotype was seen many times. This chain joins TRBV5-1 and TRBJ2-3; the D gene is possibly TRBD2 (6 bases). CDR3 length: 15 residues. Germline V gene sequence: CDR1 SGHRS, CDR2 YFSETQ. Trimming took off 2 bases at V and 5 bases at J, with 15 bases between the two ends. CDR3 in amino acids: CASSFSGAEVDTQYF. DNA for the CDR3: TGCGCCAGCAGCTTTAGCGGAGCGGAGGTAGATACGCAGTATTTT.

This clonotype was observed many times. The CDR3 DNA follows: TGTGCCAGCTGTAAAATCCGGGACACCCTCGAGACCCAGTACTTC. Its protein is CASCKIRDTLETQYF. The rearrangement joins TRBV28 to TRBJ2-5; perhaps TRBD1 as D (6 bases). Trimming removed 8 bases from V and 5 bases from J, with 21 bases in between. The CDR3 has 15 residues. The germline CDR1 and CDR2 sequences are MDHEN and SYDVKM.

This clonotype was found many times. J is TRBJ2-2 and V is TRBV7-2, with D maybe TRBD2 (6 bases). The V gene lost 5 bases and the J gene lost 6 bases, with 13 bases spanning the gap. The CDR3 contains 14 residues. Germline loops: CDR1 SGHTA, CDR2 FQGNSA. In DNA form, the CDR3 reads TGTGCCAGCAGCAAAAGGAGGGGAGCCGGGGAGCTGTTTTTT. This sequence encodes CASSKRRGAGELFF. Full variable domain (missing parts from reference TRBV7-2 and TRBJ2-2): GAGVSQSPSNKVTEKGKDVELRCDPISGHTALYWYRQSLGQGLEFLIYFQGNSAPDKSGLPSDRFSAERTGGSVSTLTIQRTQQEDSAVYLCASSKRRGAGELFFGEGSRLTVL.

The chain employs TRBV4-3 and TRBJ2-5; 10 bases are shared with TRBD2. Trimming cost V 3 bases and J 2 bases; bases outside gene matches: 15. The CDR3 loop spans 19 amino acids. In germline, CDR1 is LGHNA, CDR2 YSLEER. The CDR3: CASSHQWGLAGGLQETQYF. The CDR3, as DNA: TGCGCCAGCAGCCATCAATGGGGTTTAGCGGGGGGCCTTCAAGAGACCCAGTACTTC.

This clonotype was seen only a few times. The rearrangement uses TRBV6-2 or TRBV6-3 and TRBJ2-1; TRBD2 agrees at 12 bases. CDR3 size: 14 residues. The V gene end was trimmed by 10 bases and the J gene end by 9 bases; junction bases not matched to a gene: 10. Germline V CDR1 and CDR2: MNHEY, SVGEGT. CDR3 bases: TGTGCCACCACGACTAGCGGGAGTGCTATTGAGCAGTTCTTC. The encoded protein is CATTTSGSAIEQFF.

The chain has TRBV5-1 and TRBJ2-2; no definite D call. The CDR3 spans 15 residues. The germline V gene has CDR1 SGHRS and CDR2 YFSETQ. The V gene lost 7 bases and the J gene lost 4 bases, with 17 bases spanning the gap. CDR3 sequence reads: CASGPILTPTGELFF. CDR3 DNA: TGCGCCAGCGGTCCGATTTTGACTCCCACCGGGGAGCTGTTTTTT.

This clonotype was detected many times. This chain links TRBV7-9 with TRBJ1-5, with no clear D. The CDR3 covers 14 residues. V dropped 1 base and J dropped 3 bases, with 7 bases sitting between them. Germline values: CDR1 SEHNR, CDR2 FQNEAQ (reference sequence). The DNA for the CDR3 is TGTGCCAGCAGCTTAGGAGGGAACAATCAGCCCCAGCATTTT. Amino acids: CASSLGGNNQPQHF.

This clonotype showed up just a few times. The chain's CDR3 is CASSPVTATPDTQYF. The CDR3 DNA is TGTGCCAGCTCACCCGTTACTGCAACTCCCGATACGCAGTATTTT. The chain employs TRBV18 and TRBJ2-3; D is uncertain. CDR1 and CDR2 from the germline V gene are KGHSH and LQKENI. This CDR3 is built from 15 residues. V was cut by 3 bases and J by 6 bases, with 16 bases left in between.

This clonotype was observed at least ten times. This sequence joins TRBV24-1 and TRBJ1-5, with 9 nucleotides matching TRBD1. Germline V gene sequence: CDR1 KGHDR, CDR2 SFDVKD. With V trimmed by 12 bases and J by 0 bases, 8 bases remained unmatched. This CDR3 has 15 amino acids. The DNA of the CDR3 is TGTGCCTTTGGACAGGGGATAATTAGCAATCAGCCCCAGCATTTT. Translating gives CAFGQGIISNQPQHF.

With respect to this clonotype: A much larger clone sits a single nucleotide away, making a read error possible. This rearrangement joins TRBV11-1 to TRBJ2-7; 7 bases map to TRBD1. Germline lookup yields CDR1 SGHAT and CDR2 FQDESV (reference sequence). This CDR3 comprises 14 residues. The CDR3 bases are TGTGCCAGAAGCTATAGGGGACAGAACTACGAGCAGTACTTC. Protein sequence: CARSYRGQNYEQYF.

The sample holds a few counts of this clonotype. The chain recombines TRBV4-2 with TRBJ2-1; TRBD2 might be the D (6 bases). V was clipped by 0 bases and J by 3 bases, with 15 bases between them. CDR3 length: 17 residues. CDR1 LGHNA and CDR2 YNFKEQ come from the germline V gene. CDR3 nucleotides: TGTGCCAGCAGCCAAGATCCGGGCGGGGTGATCTACAATGAGCAGTTCTTC. Residues: CASSQDPGGVIYNEQFF.